A single TCR beta chain is shown here with its context. The data derive from a study of blood T cell repertoires in COVID-19. Cohort assignment relied on participant-reported clinical history. Germline lookup yields CDR1 MNHNS and CDR2 SASEGT. The CDR3 extends over 13 amino acids. V was pared by 3 bases and J by 10 bases, with 14 bases between. Method: immunoSEQ multiplex PCR; TCRdb's copy keeps in-frame clones and lacks some. Here the sample spans 250,000 to 350,000 clones, 85% to 90% being singletons. Source material: PBMCs or T cells enriched from blood (not recorded which). The clonotype was recovered from a woman between 18 and 29 years old who had recovered from COVID-19. The chain is built from TRBV6-1 and TRBJ2-3; D uncertain. CDR3 sequence: CASSDLAFGPQYF. The CDR3 coding sequence is TGTGCCAGCAGTGACCTTGCCTTTGGGCCGCAGTATTTT.